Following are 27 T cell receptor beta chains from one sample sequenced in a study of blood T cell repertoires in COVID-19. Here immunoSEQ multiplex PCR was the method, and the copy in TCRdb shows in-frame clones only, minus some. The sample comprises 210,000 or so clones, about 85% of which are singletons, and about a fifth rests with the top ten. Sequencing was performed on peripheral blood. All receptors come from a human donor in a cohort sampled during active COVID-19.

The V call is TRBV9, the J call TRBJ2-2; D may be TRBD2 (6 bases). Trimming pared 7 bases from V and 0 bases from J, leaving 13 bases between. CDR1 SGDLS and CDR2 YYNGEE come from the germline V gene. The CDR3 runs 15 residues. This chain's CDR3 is CASGLRQANTGELFF. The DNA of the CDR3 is TGTGCCAGCGGACTACGGCAGGCGAACACCGGGGAGCTGTTTTTT.

The CDR3 reads CASSIPSPSNQPQHF. The CDR3 coding sequence is TGTGCCAGTAGTATCCCTAGTCCTAGCAATCAGCCCCAGCATTTT. The chain combines TRBV19 with TRBJ1-5; unclear D gene. This CDR3 contains 15 residues. Germline V gene data show CDR1 as LNHDA and CDR2 as SQIVND (reference sequence). Trimming took off 3 bases at V and 0 bases at J, with 9 bases between the two ends.

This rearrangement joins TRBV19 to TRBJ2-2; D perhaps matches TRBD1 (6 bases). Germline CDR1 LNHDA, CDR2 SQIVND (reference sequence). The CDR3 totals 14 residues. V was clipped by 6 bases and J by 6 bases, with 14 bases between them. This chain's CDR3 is CASRRAGEPGELFF. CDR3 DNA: TGTGCCAGTAGGAGAGCAGGGGAACCCGGGGAGCTGTTTTTT.

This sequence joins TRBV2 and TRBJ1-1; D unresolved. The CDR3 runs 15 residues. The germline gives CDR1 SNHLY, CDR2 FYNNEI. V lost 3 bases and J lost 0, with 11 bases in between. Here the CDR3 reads CASSDPTAVNTEAFF. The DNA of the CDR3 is TGTGCCAGCAGTGACCCGACGGCGGTGAACACTGAAGCTTTCTTT.

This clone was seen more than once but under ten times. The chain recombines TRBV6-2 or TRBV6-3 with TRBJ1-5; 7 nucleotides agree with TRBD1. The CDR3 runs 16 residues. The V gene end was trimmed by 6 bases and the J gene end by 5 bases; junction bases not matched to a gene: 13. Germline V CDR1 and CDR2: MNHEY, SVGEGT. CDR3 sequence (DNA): TGTGCCAGCAGCCTTCGGGCTACAGGGGCGGATCAGCCCCAGCATTTT. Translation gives CASSLRATGADQPQHF.

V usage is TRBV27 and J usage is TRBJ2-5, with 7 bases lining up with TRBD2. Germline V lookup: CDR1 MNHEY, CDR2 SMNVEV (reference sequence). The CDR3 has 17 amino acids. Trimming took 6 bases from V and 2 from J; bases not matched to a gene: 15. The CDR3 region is CASSHQWGPSGQETQYF. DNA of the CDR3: TGTGCCAGCAGCCACCAGTGGGGCCCTAGCGGACAAGAGACCCAGTACTTC.

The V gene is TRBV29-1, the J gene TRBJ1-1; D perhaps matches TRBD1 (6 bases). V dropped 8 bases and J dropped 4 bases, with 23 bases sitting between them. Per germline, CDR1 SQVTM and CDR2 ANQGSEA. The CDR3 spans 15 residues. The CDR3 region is CSYIGTGRAGTEAFF. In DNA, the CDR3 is TGCAGCTACATAGGAACAGGGAGGGCTGGCACTGAAGCTTTCTTT.

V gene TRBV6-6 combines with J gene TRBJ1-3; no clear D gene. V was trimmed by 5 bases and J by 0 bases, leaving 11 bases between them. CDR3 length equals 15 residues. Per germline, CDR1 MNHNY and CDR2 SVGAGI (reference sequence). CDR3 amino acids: CASSDRGSSGNTIYF. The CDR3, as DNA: TGTGCCAGCAGTGACCGAGGGTCCTCTGGAAACACCATATATTTT.

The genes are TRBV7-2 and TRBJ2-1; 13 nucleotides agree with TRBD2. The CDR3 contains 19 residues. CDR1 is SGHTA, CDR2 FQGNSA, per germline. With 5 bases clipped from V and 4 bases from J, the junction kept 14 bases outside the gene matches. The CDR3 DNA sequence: TGTGCCAGCAGCCAACGGGGGACTAGCGGGACCTTCACATACAATGAGCAGTTCTTC. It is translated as CASSQRGTSGTFTYNEQFF.

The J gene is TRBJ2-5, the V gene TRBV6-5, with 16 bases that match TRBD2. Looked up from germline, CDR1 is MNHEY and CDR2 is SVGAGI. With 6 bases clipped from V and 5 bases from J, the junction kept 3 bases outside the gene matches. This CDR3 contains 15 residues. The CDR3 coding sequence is TGTGCCAGCAGGGGACTAGCGGGAGGGGACGAGACCCAGTACTTC. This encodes CASRGLAGGDETQYF.

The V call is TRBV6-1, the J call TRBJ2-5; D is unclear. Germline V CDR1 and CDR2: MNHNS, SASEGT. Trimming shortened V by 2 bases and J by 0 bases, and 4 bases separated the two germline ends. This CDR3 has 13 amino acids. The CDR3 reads CASSEPYQETQYF. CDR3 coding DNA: TGTGCCAGCAGTGAACCGTACCAAGAGACCCAGTACTTC.

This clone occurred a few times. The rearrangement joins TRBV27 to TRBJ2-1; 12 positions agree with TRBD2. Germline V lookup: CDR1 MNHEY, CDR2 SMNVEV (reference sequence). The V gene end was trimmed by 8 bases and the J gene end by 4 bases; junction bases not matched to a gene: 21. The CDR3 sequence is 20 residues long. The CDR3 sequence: CASGPGLAGLLAGIYNEQFF. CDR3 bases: TGTGCCAGCGGGCCTGGACTAGCGGGACTCCTGGCGGGGATATACAATGAGCAGTTCTTC.

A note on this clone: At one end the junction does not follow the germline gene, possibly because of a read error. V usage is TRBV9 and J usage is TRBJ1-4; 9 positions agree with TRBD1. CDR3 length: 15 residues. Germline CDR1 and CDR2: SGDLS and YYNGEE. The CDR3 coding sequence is TGTGCCAGCAGCGTAGAGGTCCGACAGGGGGGCTATCTACTTTTT. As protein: CASSVEVRQGGYLLF.

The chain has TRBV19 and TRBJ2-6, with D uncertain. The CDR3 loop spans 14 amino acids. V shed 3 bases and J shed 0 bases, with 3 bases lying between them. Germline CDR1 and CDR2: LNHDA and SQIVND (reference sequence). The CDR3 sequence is CASSMSSGANVLTF. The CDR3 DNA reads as TGTGCCAGTAGTATGAGCTCTGGGGCCAACGTCCTGACTTTC.

The CDR3 nucleotides are TGCAGTGAAGTAGCGGGAGGGAAGCAGTTCTTC. Translation gives CSEVAGGKQFF. The V and J genes are TRBV29-1 and TRBJ2-1; 11 nucleotides align to TRBD2. The germline CDR1 and CDR2 sequences are SQVTM and ANQGSEA. There are 11 residues in the CDR3.

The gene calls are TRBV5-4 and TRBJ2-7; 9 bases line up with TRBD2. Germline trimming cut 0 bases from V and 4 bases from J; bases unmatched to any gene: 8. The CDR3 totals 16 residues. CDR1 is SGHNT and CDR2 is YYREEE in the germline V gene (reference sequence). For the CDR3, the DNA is TGTGCCAGCAGCTTGGATGCGGGAGGGCCGAGGTACGAGCAGTACTTC. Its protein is CASSLDAGGPRYEQYF.

The chain's CDR3 is CASSLEAAVNTEAFF. The CDR3, as DNA: TGTGCCAGCAGCTTAGAAGCGGCGGTGAACACTGAAGCTTTCTTT. The chain recombines TRBV7-2 with TRBJ1-1; the D is unclear. CDR1 and CDR2 from the germline V gene are SGHTA and FQGNSA. This CDR3 contains 15 residues. V shed 1 base and J shed 0 bases, with 9 bases lying between them.

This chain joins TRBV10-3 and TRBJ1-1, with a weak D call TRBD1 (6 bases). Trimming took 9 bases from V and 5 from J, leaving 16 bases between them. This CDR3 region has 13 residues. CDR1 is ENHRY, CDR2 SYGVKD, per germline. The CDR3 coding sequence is TGTGCCATTGGACAGAATTCCCCAACTGAAGCTTTCTTT. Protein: CAIGQNSPTEAFF.

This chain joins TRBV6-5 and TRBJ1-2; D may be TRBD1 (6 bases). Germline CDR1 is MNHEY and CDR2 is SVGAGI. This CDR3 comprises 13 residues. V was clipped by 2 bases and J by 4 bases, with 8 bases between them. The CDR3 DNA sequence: TGTGCCAGCAGTTACCAGGGGTCCTATGGCTACACCTTC. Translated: CASSYQGSYGYTF.

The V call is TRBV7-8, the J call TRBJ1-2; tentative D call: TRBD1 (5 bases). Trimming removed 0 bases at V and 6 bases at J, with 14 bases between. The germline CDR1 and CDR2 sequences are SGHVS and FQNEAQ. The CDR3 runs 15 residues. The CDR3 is CASSLAEWAGNGYTF. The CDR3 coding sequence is TGTGCCAGCAGCTTAGCGGAATGGGCAGGGAATGGCTACACCTTC.

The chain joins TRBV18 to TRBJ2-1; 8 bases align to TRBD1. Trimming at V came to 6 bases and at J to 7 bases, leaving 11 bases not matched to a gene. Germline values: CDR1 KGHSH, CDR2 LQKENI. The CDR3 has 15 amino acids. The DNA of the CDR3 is TGTGCCAGCTCGTCGGACAGGGTGAATGGGAATGAGCAGTTCTTC. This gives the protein CASSSDRVNGNEQFF.

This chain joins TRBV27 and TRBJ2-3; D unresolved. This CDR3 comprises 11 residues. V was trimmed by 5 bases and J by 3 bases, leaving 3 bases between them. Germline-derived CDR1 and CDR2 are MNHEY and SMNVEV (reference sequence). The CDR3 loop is CASSQTDTQYF. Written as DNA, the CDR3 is TGTGCCAGCAGTCAGACAGATACGCAGTATTTT.

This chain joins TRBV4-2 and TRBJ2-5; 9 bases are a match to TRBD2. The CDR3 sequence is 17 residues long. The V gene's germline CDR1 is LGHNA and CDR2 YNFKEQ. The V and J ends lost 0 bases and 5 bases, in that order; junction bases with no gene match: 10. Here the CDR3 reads CASSQEGSGRAGETQYF. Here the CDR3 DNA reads TGTGCCAGCAGCCAAGAGGGTAGCGGGAGAGCTGGGGAGACCCAGTACTTC.

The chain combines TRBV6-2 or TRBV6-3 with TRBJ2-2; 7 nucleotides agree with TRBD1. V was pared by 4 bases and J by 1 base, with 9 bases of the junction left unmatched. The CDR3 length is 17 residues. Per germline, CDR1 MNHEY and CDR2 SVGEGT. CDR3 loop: CASSSAKDRRNTGELFF. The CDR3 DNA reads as TGTGCCAGCAGTTCGGCCAAGGACAGGAGGAACACCGGGGAGCTGTTTTTT.

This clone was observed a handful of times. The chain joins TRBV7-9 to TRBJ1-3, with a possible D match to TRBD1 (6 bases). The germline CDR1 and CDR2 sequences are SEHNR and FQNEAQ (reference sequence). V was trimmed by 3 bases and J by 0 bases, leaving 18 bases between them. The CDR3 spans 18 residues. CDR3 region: CASSFPNNRATSGNTIYF. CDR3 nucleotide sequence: TGTGCCAGCAGCTTCCCTAACAACAGGGCTACCTCTGGAAACACCATATATTTT.

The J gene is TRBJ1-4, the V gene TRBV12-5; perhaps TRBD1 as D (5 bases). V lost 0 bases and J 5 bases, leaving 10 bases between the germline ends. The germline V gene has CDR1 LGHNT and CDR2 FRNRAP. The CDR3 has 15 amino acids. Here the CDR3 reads CASGLVGAGNEKLFF. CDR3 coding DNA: TGTGCTAGTGGTTTGGTAGGGGCGGGGAATGAAAAACTGTTTTTT. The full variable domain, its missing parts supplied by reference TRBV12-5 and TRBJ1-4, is DARVTQTPRHKVTEMGQEVTMRCQPILGHNTVFWYRQTMMQGLELLAYFRNRAPLDDSGMPKDRFSAEMPDATLATLKIQPSEPRDSAVYFCASGLVGAGNEKLFFGSGTQLSVL.

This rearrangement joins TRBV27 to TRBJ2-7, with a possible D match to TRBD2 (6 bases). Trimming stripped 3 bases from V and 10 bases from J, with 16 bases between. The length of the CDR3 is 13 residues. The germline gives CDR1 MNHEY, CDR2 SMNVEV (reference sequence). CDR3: CASSFSGDYRQYF. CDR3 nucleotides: TGTGCCAGCAGTTTCTCGGGAGACTACAGACAGTACTTC.